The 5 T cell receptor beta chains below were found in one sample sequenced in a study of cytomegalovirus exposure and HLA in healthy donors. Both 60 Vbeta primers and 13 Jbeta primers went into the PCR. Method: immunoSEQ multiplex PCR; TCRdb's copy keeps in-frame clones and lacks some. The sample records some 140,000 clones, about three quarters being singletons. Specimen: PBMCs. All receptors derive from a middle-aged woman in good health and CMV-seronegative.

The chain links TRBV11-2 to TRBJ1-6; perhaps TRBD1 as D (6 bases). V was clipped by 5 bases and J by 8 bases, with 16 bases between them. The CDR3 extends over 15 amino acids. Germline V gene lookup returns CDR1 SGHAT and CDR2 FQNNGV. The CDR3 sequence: CASSPWGQLDSPLHF. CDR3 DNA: TGTGCCAGCAGCCCATGGGGGCAGTTAGATTCACCCCTCCACTTT.

CDR3 coding DNA: TGTGCCAGCAGCTCTAGACAGGGGTTAAGTCTGACTGAAGCTTTCTTT. Translation: CASSSRQGLSLTEAFF. The J gene is TRBJ1-1, the V gene TRBV7-9, with TRBD1 matching 8 bases. This CDR3 has 16 residues. CDR1 and CDR2 (germline): SEHNR, FQNEAQ (reference sequence). After removal of 4 bases from V and 5 bases from J, the junction contained 12 bases not matched to a gene.

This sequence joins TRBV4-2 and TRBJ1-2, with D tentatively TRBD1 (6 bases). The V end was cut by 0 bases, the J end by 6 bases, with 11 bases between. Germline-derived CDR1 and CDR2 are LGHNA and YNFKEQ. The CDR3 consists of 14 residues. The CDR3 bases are TGTGCCAGCAGCCAAGAATCAGCAGGGGATGGCTACACCTTC. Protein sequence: CASSQESAGDGYTF.

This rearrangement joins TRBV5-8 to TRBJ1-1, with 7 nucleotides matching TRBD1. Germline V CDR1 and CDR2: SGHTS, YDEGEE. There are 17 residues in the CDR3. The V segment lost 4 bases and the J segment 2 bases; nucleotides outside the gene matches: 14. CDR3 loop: CASSSRDSRLLNTEAFF. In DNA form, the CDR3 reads TGTGCCAGCAGCAGCCGGGACAGCCGACTCCTAAACACTGAAGCTTTCTTT. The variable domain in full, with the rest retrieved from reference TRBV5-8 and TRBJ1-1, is EAGVTQSPTHLIKTRGQQATLRCSPISGHTSVYWYQQALGLGLQFLLWYDEGEERNRGNFPPRFSGRQFPNYSSELNVNALELEDSALYLCASSSRDSRLLNTEAFFGQGTRLTVV.

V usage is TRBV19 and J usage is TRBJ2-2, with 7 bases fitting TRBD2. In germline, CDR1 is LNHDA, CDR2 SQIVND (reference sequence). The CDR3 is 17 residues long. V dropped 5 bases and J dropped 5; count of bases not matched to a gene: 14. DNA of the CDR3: TGTGCCAGTAGTGGGAGGGGACGACGGCTTGGAACCGGGGAGCTGTTTTTT. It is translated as CASSGRGRRLGTGELFF.